Included here is one TCR beta chain sequence, with context. Antigen specificity is unknown. This CDR3 contains 14 residues. Per the germline V gene, CDR1 is MNHEY and CDR2 is SVGAGI. After removal of 7 bases from V and 4 bases from J, the junction contained 4 bases not matched to a gene. These data belong to a study of cytomegalovirus exposure and HLA in healthy donors. PCR primers comprised 60 Vbeta and 13 Jbeta primers. TCRdb's table, derived via immunoSEQ multiplex PCR, lists solely in-frame clones and lacks some. The sample holds 95,000 to 150,000 clones, around 80% seen once. Study-wide points: Most TCR sequences showed up rarely, but some public TCRs showed up in many donors. The authors enumerated 180 or so TCR beta chains as linked to cytomegalovirus.

The sample taken for sequencing was PBMCs. This receptor was identified in a female donor in good health and CMV-seronegative. The rearrangement joins TRBV6-5 to TRBJ2-2; TRBD2 matches at 9 bases. CDR3 in DNA: TGTGCCAGCACCCGCGGGGGGGGCACCGGGGAGCTGTTTTTT. Translation: CASTRGGGTGELFF.